The rows below give T cell receptor beta chains drawn from one sample of a study of T cell responses to AZD1222 COVID-19 vaccine. Assay used: immunoSEQ multiplex PCR; TCRdb lists only in-frame clones, some missing. The repertoire holds some 150,000 clones, with about 90% as singletons. Source: peripheral blood, taken on day 0 of AZD1222 vaccination. These TCRs come from an adult in good health. CDR3s include the opening cysteine and the closing phenylalanine or tryptophan. Fields, in order: V gene, D gene, CDR3 length, clone size, J gene, CDR3 DNA, CDR3 protein. D genes are given only for firm matches. Expanded clones get a size class; other rows say once, few or many, or leave the size out.

v_call: TRBV3-1/TRBV3-2
d_call: .
cdr3_length: 16
clone_size: .
j_call: TRBJ1-2
cdr3_nt: TGTGCCAGCAGCCAAAGAAGTAGGGGGGCAATGGAGGGCTACACCTTC
cdr3_aa: CASSQRSRGAMEGYTF

v_call: TRBV4-3
d_call: TRBD1
cdr3_length: 15
clone_size: .
j_call: TRBJ2-7
cdr3_nt: TGCGCCAGCAGCCGGGAAACAGGGGGCATGTACGAGCAGTACTTC
cdr3_aa: CASSRETGGMYEQYF

v_call: TRBV4-1
d_call: .
cdr3_length: 15
clone_size: once
j_call: TRBJ2-6
cdr3_nt: TGCGCCAGCAGCCCTAGGGGACCCGGGGCCAACGTCCTGACTTTC
cdr3_aa: CASSPRGPGANVLTF

v_call: TRBV5-1
d_call: .
cdr3_length: 16
clone_size: .
j_call: TRBJ1-6
cdr3_nt: TGCGCCAGCAGCTTGGCGGGGGGCCCTAATTTTTCACCCCTCCACTTT
cdr3_aa: CASSLAGGPNFSPLHF

v_call: TRBV6-1
d_call: TRBD1
cdr3_length: 17
clone_size: .
j_call: TRBJ1-3
cdr3_nt: TGTGCCAGCAGTGAAGAGGGGCAGGGGGCGTTCGGAAACACCATATATTTT
cdr3_aa: CASSEEGQGAFGNTIYF

v_call: TRBV7-2
d_call: .
cdr3_length: 14
clone_size: .
j_call: TRBJ1-4
cdr3_nt: TGTGCCAGCAGCCAGACAGGACTAGGGGAAAAACTGTTTTTT
cdr3_aa: CASSQTGLGEKLFF

v_call: TRBV7-3
d_call: .
cdr3_length: 13
clone_size: .
j_call: TRBJ2-2
cdr3_nt: TGTGCCAGCAGCCCCGGGCGGACCGGGGAGCTGTTTTTT
cdr3_aa: CASSPGRTGELFF

v_call: TRBV20-1
d_call: TRBD1
cdr3_length: 16
clone_size: .
j_call: TRBJ2-3
cdr3_nt: TGCAGTGCTAGTGGGCCGGGACAGGGGAGGACAGATACGCAGTATTTT
cdr3_aa: CSASGPGQGRTDTQYF

v_call: TRBV12-5
d_call: .
cdr3_length: 14
clone_size: .
j_call: TRBJ1-1
cdr3_nt: TGTGCTAGTGGTTTGAAGGGCCCGAACACTGAAGCTTTCTTT
cdr3_aa: CASGLKGPNTEAFF

v_call: TRBV7-3
d_call: .
cdr3_length: 13
clone_size: few
j_call: TRBJ1-2
cdr3_nt: TGTGCCAGCAGCCCAAACCCAGAGTATGGCTACACCTTC
cdr3_aa: CASSPNPEYGYTF